The present T cell receptor beta chain was sequenced within a study of shared clonotypes between healthy human individuals. About this clone: Its target is unknown.

The CDR3 is 14 amino acids. Per the germline V gene, CDR1 is MNHNS and CDR2 is SASEGT. With 3 bases removed from V and 5 bases from J, the gap between germline ends came to 11 bases. Only Caucasian adults living in Nashville, Tennessee made up the donor group. Study-level points and caveats: The study sampled only blood, and tissue repertoires likely differ.

TCRdb's copy holds only in-frame clones and misses some; the assay was immunoSEQ multiplex PCR. The profile shows about 470,000 clones, roughly three quarters of them singletons. The clonotype comes from a woman aged 40 to 50 in good health. Some clones in this sample may be carry-over from other donors' samples. This chain connects TRBV6-1 to TRBJ2-1; either TRBD1 or TRBD2 may fit D (5 bases each). The specimen sequenced was PBMCs. The CDR3: CASSESGRNNEQFF. In nucleotides, the CDR3 is TGTGCCAGCAGTGAGTCGGGACGTAACAATGAGCAGTTCTTC.